This T cell receptor beta chain is from a study of T cell responses to AZD1222 COVID-19 vaccine (dated by TCRdb to the early 2020s). Study-wide context: TCR sequencing covered approximately 230 trial participants: 207 given two doses of AZD1222 and 26 given two doses of MenACWY control vaccine. Enrollment into the trials was organized by age into subgroups of 18-55, 56-69 and 70-plus years, and those subgroups contained roughly 150, 30 and 60 TCR-sequenced participants, respectively. What the authors observed across the whole study: After two AZD1222 doses, spike-specific TCR breadth and depth were significantly higher than at day 0 and than in MenACWY recipients. The 56-69-year group was small, and its depth increase did not reach significance, likely because of low power. Most participants were white British and females outnumbered males, and the authors suggested that clonal diversity may have been underestimated. No day 14 peak-response samples were available, so repertoires were characterized only after the peak T cell response. The whole spike protein was spanned by vaccine-associated CD4 TCRs, and dominant responses were seen in regions 160-218 and 743-854. Conclusions about previously exposed vaccinees were limited because only six or seven AZD1222 recipients were SARS-CoV-2 seropositive at baseline. Reportedly, almost half of the unique spike-specific TCRs recognized epitopes lying outside the regions that are mutated in the B.1.351 and B.1.1.7 variants.

Of note for this clone: There is no known antigen for this receptor. Per-base qualities were not stored, and no clone one base away is much larger.

The CDR3 regions of human TCRbeta chains were subjected to immunosequencing. From the authors' description of their analysis: TCRs in the repertoires were compared against a reference library of SARS-CoV-2-specific TCRs that had been generated with the MIRA antigen-specificity platform. Breadth meant the fraction of unique TCRs that were SARS-CoV-2-associated, whereas depth meant the fraction of total T cells that were SARS-CoV-2-associated. Using the MIRA data, every spike-specific TCR was mapped to the spike region that the TCR reacted to and assigned to either a CD4 or a CD8 class. Log10-transformed breadth and depth values were compared by one-way ANOVA with Sidak's multiple comparisons tests. TCRdb mirrors the immuneACCESS table, restricted to in-frame sequences. Some clones are absent from its copies; in checked studies, under half trace to an unresolved V gene, and the reason for the others is unknown. The V and J calls and the clone size are those of that table, but D and trimming were determined from the DNA. The sample profile shows over 100,000 clones; about 87% of them were found once. Jointly, the top ten make up roughly 4.4% of the sample.

The time point label of this sample denotes: about 28 days (+/-7) after the second vaccine dose. AZD1222 recipients with second doses at about 4 weeks or about 12 weeks were pooled, because spike-specific TCR depth and breadth did not differ between schedules. The vaccinee samples were drawn from two UK trials, COV001 and COV002, one of which was a single-blind randomized controlled phase 2/3 trial testing AZD1222 (ChAdOx1 nCoV-19) in healthy adults. For TCRbeta chain sequencing, PBMC samples were collected from trial participants at day 0 and at day 28 after the second dose. V and J are trimmed by 5 bases and 6 bases, and the gene matches miss 9 bases of the junction. CDR1 SGHTA and CDR2 FQGNSA are derived from the germline V gene. The CDR3 covers 16 residues, taking in both the cysteine and the phenylalanine. Kept here is only the CDR3 DNA, which spans 48 bases and is read in frame from base 1.

The specimen was peripheral blood, collected 28 days after the second AZD1222 dose. The TCR sequence derives from an adult who received the AZD1222 COVID-19 vaccine. The chain employs TRBV7-2 and TRBJ2-7; 14 nucleotides in the junction match TRBD2. Here is the DNA: TGTGCCAGCAGCGCCAGACTAGCGGGAGGGAGGAGCGAGCAGTACTTC. Translated, it gives CASSARLAGGRSEQYF.